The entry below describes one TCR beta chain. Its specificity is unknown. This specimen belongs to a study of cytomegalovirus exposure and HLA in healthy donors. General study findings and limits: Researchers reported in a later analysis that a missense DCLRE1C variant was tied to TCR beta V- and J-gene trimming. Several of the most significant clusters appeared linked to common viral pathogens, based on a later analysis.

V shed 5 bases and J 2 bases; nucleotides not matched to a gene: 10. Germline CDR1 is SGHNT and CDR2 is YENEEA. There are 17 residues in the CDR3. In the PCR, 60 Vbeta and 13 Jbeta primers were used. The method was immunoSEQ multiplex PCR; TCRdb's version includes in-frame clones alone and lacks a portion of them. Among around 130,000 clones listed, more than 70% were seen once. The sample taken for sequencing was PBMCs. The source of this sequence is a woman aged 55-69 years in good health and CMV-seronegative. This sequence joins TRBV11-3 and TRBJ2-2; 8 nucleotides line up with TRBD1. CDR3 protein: CASSAFAGTGNTGELFF. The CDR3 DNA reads TGTGCCAGCAGCGCATTTGCCGGGACAGGCAACACCGGGGAGCTGTTTTTT.